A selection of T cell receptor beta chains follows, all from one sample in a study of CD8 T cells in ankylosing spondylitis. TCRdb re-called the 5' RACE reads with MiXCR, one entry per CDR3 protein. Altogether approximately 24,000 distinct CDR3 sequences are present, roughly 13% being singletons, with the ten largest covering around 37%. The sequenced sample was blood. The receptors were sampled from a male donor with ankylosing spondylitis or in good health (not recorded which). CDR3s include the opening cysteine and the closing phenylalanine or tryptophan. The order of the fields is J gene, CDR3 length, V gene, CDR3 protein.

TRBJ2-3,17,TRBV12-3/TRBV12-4,CASSPSPGGSGTDTQYF
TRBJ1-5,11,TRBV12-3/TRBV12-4,CASSRDRPQHF
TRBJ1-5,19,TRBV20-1,CSAGGVVMGSIGSNQPQHF
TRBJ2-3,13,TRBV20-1,CSVNRVGTDTQYF
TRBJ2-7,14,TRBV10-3,CAISESALSYEQYF
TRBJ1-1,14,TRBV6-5,CASSYSRGDTEAFF
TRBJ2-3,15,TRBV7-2,CASSLQRGGTDTQYF
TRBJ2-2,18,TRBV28,CASSTKFRTGKAPGELFF
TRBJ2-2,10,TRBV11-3,CASRGGELFF
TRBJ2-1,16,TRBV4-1,CASSQPRTQKYNEQFF
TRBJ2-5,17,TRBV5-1,CASSLGLADAFQETQYF
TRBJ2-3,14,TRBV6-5,CASSYSRSTDTQYF
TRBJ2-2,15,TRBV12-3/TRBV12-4,CASSLAGGGLGELFF
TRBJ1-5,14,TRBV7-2,CASSPFDRDQPQHF
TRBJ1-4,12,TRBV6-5,CASAGANEKLFF
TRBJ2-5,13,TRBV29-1,CSVARDPGETQYF
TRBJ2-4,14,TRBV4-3,CASSHGTSKGIQYF
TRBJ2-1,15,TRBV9,CASSEGGGYYNEQFF